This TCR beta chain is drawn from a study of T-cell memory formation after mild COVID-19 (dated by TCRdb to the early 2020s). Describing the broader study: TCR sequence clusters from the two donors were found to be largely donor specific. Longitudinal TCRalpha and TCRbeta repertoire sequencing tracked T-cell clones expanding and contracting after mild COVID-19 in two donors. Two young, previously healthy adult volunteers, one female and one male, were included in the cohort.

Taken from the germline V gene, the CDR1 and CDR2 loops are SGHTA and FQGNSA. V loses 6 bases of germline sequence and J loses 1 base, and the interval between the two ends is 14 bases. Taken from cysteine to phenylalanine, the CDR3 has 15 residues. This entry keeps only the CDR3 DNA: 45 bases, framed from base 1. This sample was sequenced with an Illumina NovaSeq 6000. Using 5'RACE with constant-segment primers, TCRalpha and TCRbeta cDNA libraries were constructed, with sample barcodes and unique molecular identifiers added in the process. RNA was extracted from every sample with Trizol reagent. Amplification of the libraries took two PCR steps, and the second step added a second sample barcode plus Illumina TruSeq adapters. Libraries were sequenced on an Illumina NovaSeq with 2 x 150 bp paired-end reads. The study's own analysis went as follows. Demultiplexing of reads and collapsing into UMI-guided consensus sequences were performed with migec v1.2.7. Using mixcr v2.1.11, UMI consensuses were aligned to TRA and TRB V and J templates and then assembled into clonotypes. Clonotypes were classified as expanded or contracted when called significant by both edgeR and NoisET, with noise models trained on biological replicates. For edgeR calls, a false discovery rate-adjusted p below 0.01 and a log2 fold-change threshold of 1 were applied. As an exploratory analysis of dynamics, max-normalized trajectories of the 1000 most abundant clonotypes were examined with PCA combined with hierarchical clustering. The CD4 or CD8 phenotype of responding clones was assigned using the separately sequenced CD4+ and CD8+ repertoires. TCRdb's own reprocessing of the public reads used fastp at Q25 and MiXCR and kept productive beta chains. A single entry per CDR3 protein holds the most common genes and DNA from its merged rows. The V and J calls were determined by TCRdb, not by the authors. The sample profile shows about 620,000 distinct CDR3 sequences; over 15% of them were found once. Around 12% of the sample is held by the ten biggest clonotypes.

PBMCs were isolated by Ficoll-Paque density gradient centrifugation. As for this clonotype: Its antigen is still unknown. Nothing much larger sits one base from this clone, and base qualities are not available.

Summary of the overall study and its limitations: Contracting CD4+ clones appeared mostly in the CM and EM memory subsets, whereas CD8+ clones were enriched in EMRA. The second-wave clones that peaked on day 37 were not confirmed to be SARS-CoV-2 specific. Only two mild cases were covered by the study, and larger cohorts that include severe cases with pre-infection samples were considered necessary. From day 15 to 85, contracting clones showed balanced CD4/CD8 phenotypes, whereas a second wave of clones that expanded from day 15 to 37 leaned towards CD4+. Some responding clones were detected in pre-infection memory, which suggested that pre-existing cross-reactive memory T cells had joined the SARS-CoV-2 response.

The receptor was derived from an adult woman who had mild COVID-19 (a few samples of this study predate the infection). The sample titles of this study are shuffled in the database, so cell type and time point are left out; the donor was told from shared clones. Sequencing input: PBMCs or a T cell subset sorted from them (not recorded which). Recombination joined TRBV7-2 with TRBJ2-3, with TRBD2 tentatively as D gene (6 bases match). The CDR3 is CASSRGGPGTDTQYF. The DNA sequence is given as TGTGCCAGCAGTCGCGGAGGGCCCGGCACAGATACGCAGTATTTT.